These T cell receptor beta chains were read from a single sample in a study of graft-versus-host responses after intestinal transplantation. For these TCRs, the target antigens are not known. TCRdb keeps only in-frame clones here, not all; method: immunoSEQ multiplex PCR. The top ten clones hold about 8% of a sample with about 85,000 clones, less than 95% of them seen once. The material was unstimulated CD8+ T cells sorted from spleen or lymph node cells, obtained before transplant. The receptors were sampled from a human donor who was the organ donor for an intestinal transplant. Each CDR3 is given with its conserved first and last residue. D genes are given only for firm matches. Some rows mark clone size as missing; the rest say once, few, many or name a class of expanded clone.

TRBD2 | TRBJ2-7 | TRBV19 | NA | CASSPGLAAPYEQYF | TGTGCCAGTAGTCCGGGACTAGCGGCACCCTACGAGCAGTACTTC
NA | TRBJ2-5 | TRBV7-9 | NA | CASSFVDSKTQYF | TGTGCCAGCAGCTTTGTAGATTCGAAGACCCAGTACTTC
TRBD2 | TRBJ2-5 | TRBV10-3 | NA | CAISGLAGGREETQYF | TGTGCCATCAGTGGACTAGCGGGAGGGCGGGAAGAGACCCAGTACTTC
NA | TRBJ1-6 | TRBV5-4 | NA | CASSLVGIAESPLHF | TGTGCCAGCAGCTTGGTGGGTATCGCTGAGTCACCCCTCCACTTT
NA | TRBJ2-1 | TRBV19 | NA | CASKPGPTPTAYNEQFF | TGTGCCAGTAAACCGGGCCCTACTCCGACGGCCTACAATGAGCAGTTCTTC
NA | TRBJ2-1 | TRBV29-1 | once | CSGEGSDEQFF | TGCAGCGGAGAGGGGTCGGATGAGCAGTTCTTC
NA | TRBJ1-1 | TRBV4-1 | NA | CASSRTGNTEAFF | TGCGCCAGCAGCCGGACGGGAAACACTGAAGCTTTCTTT
TRBD1 | TRBJ1-2 | TRBV10-3 | NA | CAITDMDRVLSYGYTF | TGTGCCATCACCGACATGGACAGGGTTCTTTCCTATGGCTACACCTTC
TRBD1 | TRBJ1-2 | TRBV4-2 | NA | CASTPTGPLGTGAKGYTF | TGTGCCAGCACCCCAACGGGGCCCTTAGGGACAGGCGCAAAAGGCTACACCTTC
TRBD1 | TRBJ2-5 | TRBV19 | NA | CASSIADRGRGETQYF | TGTGCCAGTAGTATCGCGGACAGGGGAAGGGGAGAGACCCAGTACTTC
NA | TRBJ2-4 | TRBV4-1 | NA | CASSQSIGVLGKNIQYF | TGCGCCAGCAGCCAATCTATCGGAGTTTTAGGCAAAAACATTCAGTACTTC
NA | TRBJ2-5 | TRBV10-1 | NA | CASSDSGQETQYF | TGCGCCAGCAGTGATTCAGGCCAAGAGACCCAGTACTTC
NA | TRBJ2-3 | TRBV27 | NA | CASSFDEQPDTDTQYF | TGTGCCAGCAGTTTCGATGAGCAGCCTGACACAGATACGCAGTATTTT
NA | TRBJ1-1 | TRBV6-1 | NA | CASSGMNTEAFF | TGTGCCAGCAGTGGGATGAACACTGAAGCTTTCTTT
TRBD1 | TRBJ1-1 | TRBV6-1 | NA | CASSQGTGGMNTEAFF | TGTGCCAGCAGTCAAGGGACAGGGGGGATGAACACTGAAGCTTTCTTT
TRBD1 | TRBJ2-1 | TRBV7-9 | NA | CASSLPGTGDNEQFF | TGTGCCAGCAGCTTACCCGGGACAGGGGACAATGAGCAGTTCTTC
NA | TRBJ1-1 | TRBV4-1 | NA | CASSPVPGTQTEAFF | TGCGCCAGCAGCCCGGTCCCCGGGACGCAGACTGAAGCTTTCTTT
TRBD2 | TRBJ2-1 | TRBV2 | NA | CASSGGGRESNEQFF | TGTGCCAGCAGCGGCGGCGGGAGGGAAAGCAATGAGCAGTTCTTC
NA | TRBJ2-1 | TRBV5-6 | NA | CASSFLGNEQFF | TGTGCCAGCAGCTTTCTAGGGAATGAGCAGTTCTTC
TRBD1 | TRBJ1-5 | TRBV19 | NA | CASTQTGRRGEGQGAVSNQPQHF | TGTGCCAGTACCCAAACCGGAAGGAGGGGGGAGGGACAGGGGGCTGTGAGCAATCAGCCCCAGCATTTT
NA | TRBJ1-2 | TRBV25-1 | NA | CASSAQTGPYGYTF | TGTGCCAGCAGTGCTCAGACAGGCCCCTATGGCTACACCTTC
NA | TRBJ1-5 | TRBV28 | few | CASSSQSLNQPQHF | TGTGCCAGCAGTTCACAAAGCCTGAATCAGCCCCAGCATTTT
NA | TRBJ1-1 | TRBV7-8 | NA | CASSLLIGGGGTEAFF | TGTGCCAGCAGCCTACTCATAGGGGGTGGGGGCACTGAAGCTTTCTTT
NA | TRBJ1-2 | TRBV4-1 | NA | CASSQLVNRAVYGYTF | TGCGCCAGCAGCCAACTCGTTAACAGGGCCGTCTATGGCTACACCTTC
NA | TRBJ2-7 | TRBV6-1 | NA | CASSPGTREQYF | TGTGCCAGCAGTCCCGGGACGAGGGAGCAGTACTTC
TRBD2 | TRBJ2-1 | TRBV5-4 | NA | CASTGREARWDNEQFF | TGTGCCAGCACTGGGCGGGAGGCTCGTTGGGACAATGAGCAGTTCTTC
TRBD2 | TRBJ2-1 | TRBV19 | NA | CASSMSGSTPDEQFF | TGTGCCAGTAGTATGAGCGGGAGCACGCCGGATGAGCAGTTCTTC
NA | TRBJ1-1 | TRBV7-9 | NA | CASSLGGIGTEAFF | TGTGCCAGCAGCTTAGGGGGCATAGGGACTGAAGCTTTCTTT
NA | TRBJ1-1 | TRBV4-1 | NA | CASSQASSAEAFF | TGCGCCAGCAGCCAAGCCTCCTCAGCTGAAGCTTTCTTT
NA | TRBJ2-7 | TRBV5-4 | few | CASSLGRNEQYF | TGTGCCAGCAGCTTGGGACGCAACGAGCAGTACTTC
NA | TRBJ2-7 | TRBV4-1 | once | CASSQKGTSYEQYF | TGCGCCAGCAGCCAGAAAGGGACTTCATACGAGCAGTACTTC
NA | TRBJ2-3 | TRBV30 | NA | CAWTVGASSTDTQYF | TGTGCCTGGACTGTCGGGGCATCTAGCACAGATACGCAGTATTTT
TRBD2 | TRBJ2-7 | TRBV4-2 | NA | CASSQDFPTSGIYEQYF | TGTGCCAGCAGCCAAGATTTTCCGACTAGCGGGATTTACGAGCAGTACTTC
TRBD2 | TRBJ2-7 | TRBV4-1 | once | CASSQFTSGGGEQYF | TGCGCCAGCAGCCAATTTACTAGCGGGGGGGGCGAGCAGTACTTC
NA | TRBJ1-5 | TRBV5-1 | NA | CASSIGDPPGGQPQHF | TGCGCCAGCAGCATCGGGGACCCACCTGGGGGTCAGCCCCAGCATTTT
NA | TRBJ1-1 | TRBV19 | NA | CASRSGVNTEAFF | TGTGCCAGTAGGTCAGGGGTTAATACTGAAGCTTTCTTT
NA | TRBJ2-1 | TRBV5-4 | NA | CASSLRASYNEQFF | TGTGCCAGCAGCTTGAGGGCTAGTTACAATGAGCAGTTCTTC